This TCR beta chain was identified in a study of cytomegalovirus exposure and HLA in healthy donors. Only a few counts were recorded for this clone. Both 60 Vbeta primers and 13 Jbeta primers went into the PCR. The repertoire was sequenced with immunoSEQ multiplex PCR; TCRdb's copy has only in-frame clones and lacks some. The profile covers roughly 200,000 clones, with 75% to 80% appearing a single time and 13% to 15% taken by the ten largest. The germline CDR1 and CDR2 sequences are SQVTM and ANQGSEA. This CDR3 spans 10 amino acids. Trimming shortened V by 6 bases and J by 5 bases, and 5 bases separated the two germline ends.

The sample taken for sequencing was PBMCs. This TCR was sampled from a young woman in good health and CMV-seropositive. The chain couples TRBV29-1 to TRBJ2-1; D is unclear. The CDR3 is CSVLHNEQFF. CDR3 DNA sequence: TGCAGCGTCCTTCACAATGAGCAGTTCTTC.